This T cell receptor (beta chain) stems from a study of CD8+ T cells in alopecia areata. Study in general: Tofacitinib administration to treated patients was oral, at 5 to 10 mg twice daily.

The CDR3 consists of 15 residues. The germline V gene has CDR1 SNHLY and CDR2 FYNNEI. With 10 bases removed from V and 0 bases from J, the gap between germline ends came to 15 bases. Sample treatment: oral pan-JAK inhibitor, 5-10 mg twice daily. The authors extracted RNA and reverse transcribed it into cDNA as the sequencing template. The protocol was immunoSEQ multiplex PCR, while the TCRdb copy is restricted to in-frame clones and leaves out a portion. The table has more than 85,000 clones, 60% to 65% seen once. The source of this sequence is a human donor with alopecia areata. This specimen consisted of CD8+ T cells sorted from blood, obtained at week 4, from a patient treated with tofacitinib. The rearrangement links TRBV2 to TRBJ2-2, with D possibly matching TRBD2 (6 bases). This CDR3 reads CATATWGANTGELFF. CDR3 DNA: TGTGCCACCGCCACCTGGGGGGCGAACACCGGGGAGCTGTTTTTT. The variable domain in full, completed from reference TRBV2 and TRBJ2-2, reads EPEVTQTPSHQVTQMGQEVILRCVPISNHLYFYWYRQILGQKVEFLVSFYNNEISEKSEIFDDQFSVERPDGSNFTLKIRSTKLEDSAMYFCATATWGANTGELFFGEGSRLTVL.